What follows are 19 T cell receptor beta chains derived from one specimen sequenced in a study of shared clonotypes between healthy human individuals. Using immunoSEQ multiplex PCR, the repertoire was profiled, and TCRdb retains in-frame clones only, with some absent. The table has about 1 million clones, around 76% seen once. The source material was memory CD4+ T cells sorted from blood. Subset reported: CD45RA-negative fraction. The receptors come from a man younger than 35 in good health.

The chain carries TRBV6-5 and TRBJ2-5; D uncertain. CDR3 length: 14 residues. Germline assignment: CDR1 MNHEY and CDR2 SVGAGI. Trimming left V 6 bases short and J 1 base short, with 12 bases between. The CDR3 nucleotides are TGTGCCAGCAGACTCGCGGTAGGCCAAGAGACCCAGTACTTC. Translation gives CASRLAVGQETQYF.

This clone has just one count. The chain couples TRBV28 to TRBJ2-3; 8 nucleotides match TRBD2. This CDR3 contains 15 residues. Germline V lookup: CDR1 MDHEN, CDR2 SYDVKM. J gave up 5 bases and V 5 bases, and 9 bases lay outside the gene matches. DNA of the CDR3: TGTGCCAGCAGTCTCCCGACGGGGGGGCAAGATACGCAGTATTTT. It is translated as CASSLPTGGQDTQYF.

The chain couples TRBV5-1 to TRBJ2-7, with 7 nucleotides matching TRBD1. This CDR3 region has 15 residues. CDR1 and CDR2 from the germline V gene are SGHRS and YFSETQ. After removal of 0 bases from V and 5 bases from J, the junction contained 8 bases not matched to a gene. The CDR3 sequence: CASSLEGTVGNEQYF. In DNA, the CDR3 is TGCGCCAGCAGCTTGGAGGGGACAGTGGGGAACGAGCAGTACTTC.

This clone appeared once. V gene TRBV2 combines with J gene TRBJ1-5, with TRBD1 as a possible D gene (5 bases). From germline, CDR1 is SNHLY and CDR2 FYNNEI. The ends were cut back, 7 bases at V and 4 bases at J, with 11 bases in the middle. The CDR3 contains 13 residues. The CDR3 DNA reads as TGTGCCAGCATTCAGGGTGCGAATCAGCCCCAGCATTTT. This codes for CASIQGANQPQHF. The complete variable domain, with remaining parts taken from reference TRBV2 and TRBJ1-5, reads EPEVTQTPSHQVTQMGQEVILRCVPISNHLYFYWYRQILGQKVEFLVSFYNNEISEKSEIFDDQFSVERPDGSNFTLKIRSTKLEDSAMYFCASIQGANQPQHFGDGTRLSIL.

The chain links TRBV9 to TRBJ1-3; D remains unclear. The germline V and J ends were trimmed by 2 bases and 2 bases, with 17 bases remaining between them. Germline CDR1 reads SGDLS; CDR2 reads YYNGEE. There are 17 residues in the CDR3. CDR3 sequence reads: CASSVEPAPIAGNTIYF. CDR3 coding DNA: TGTGCCAGCAGCGTGGAACCGGCGCCGATTGCTGGAAACACCATATATTTT.

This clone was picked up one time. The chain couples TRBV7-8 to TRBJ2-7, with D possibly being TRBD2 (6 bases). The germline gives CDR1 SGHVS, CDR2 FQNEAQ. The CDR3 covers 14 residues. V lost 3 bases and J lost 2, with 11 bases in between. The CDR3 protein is CASSFTSPTYEQYF. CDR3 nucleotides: TGTGCCAGCAGCTTCACTAGCCCTACCTACGAGCAGTACTTC.

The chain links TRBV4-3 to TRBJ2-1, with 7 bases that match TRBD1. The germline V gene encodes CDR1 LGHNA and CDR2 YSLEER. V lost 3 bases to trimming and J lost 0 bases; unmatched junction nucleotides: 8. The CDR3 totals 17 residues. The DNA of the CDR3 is TGCGCCAGCAGCCATCAGACAGGGAGAAGCTCCTACAATGAGCAGTTCTTC. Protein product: CASSHQTGRSSYNEQFF.

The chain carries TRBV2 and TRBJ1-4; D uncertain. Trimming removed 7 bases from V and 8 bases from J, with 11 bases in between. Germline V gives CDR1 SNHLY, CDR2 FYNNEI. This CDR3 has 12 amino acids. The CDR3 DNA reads TGTGCCAGCAAAGGAACGGGCGAAAAACTGTTTTTT. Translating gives CASKGTGEKLFF.

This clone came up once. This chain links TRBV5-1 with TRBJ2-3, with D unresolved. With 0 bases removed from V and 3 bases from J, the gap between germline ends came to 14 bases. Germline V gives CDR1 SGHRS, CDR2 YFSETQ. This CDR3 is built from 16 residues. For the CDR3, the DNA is TGCGCCAGCAGCTTGGTCCTGGGCGAGAAAACAGATACGCAGTATTTT. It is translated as CASSLVLGEKTDTQYF.

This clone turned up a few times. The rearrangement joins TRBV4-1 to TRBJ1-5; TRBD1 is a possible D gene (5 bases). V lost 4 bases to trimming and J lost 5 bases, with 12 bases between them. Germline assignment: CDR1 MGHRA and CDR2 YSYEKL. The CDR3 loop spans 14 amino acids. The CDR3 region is CASSPRQLDQPQHF. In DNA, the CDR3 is TGCGCCAGCAGCCCTCGACAGTTAGATCAGCCCCAGCATTTT.

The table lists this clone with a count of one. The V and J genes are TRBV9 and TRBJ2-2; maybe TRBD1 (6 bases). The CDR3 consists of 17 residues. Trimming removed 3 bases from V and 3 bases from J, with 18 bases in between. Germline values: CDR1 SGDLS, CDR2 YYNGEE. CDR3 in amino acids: CASSAQAVGAYTGELFF. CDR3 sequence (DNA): TGTGCCAGCAGCGCCCAGGCTGTGGGGGCTTACACCGGGGAGCTGTTTTTT.

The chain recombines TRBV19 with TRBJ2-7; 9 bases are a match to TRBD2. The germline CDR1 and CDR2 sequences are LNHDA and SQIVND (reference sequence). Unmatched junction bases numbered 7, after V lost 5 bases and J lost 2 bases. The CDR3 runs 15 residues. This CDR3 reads CASSPSAGGTYEQYF. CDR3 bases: TGTGCCAGTAGTCCCTCAGCGGGGGGCACCTACGAGCAGTACTTC.

CDR3: CAISEGDGAPYEQYF. CDR3 DNA sequence: TGTGCCATCAGTGAGGGAGATGGAGCCCCCTACGAGCAGTACTTC. The chain is built from TRBV10-3 and TRBJ2-7, with D unclear. The CDR3 is made up of 15 amino acids. Trimming cost V 2 bases and J 2 bases, with 13 bases left between them. In germline, CDR1 is ENHRY, CDR2 SYGVKD.

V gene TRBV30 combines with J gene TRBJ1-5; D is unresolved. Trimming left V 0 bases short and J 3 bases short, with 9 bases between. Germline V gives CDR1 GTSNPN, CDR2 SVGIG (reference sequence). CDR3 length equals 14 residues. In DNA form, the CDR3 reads TGTGCCTGGAGTGTCGACGGCTACAATCAGCCCCAGCATTTT. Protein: CAWSVDGYNQPQHF.

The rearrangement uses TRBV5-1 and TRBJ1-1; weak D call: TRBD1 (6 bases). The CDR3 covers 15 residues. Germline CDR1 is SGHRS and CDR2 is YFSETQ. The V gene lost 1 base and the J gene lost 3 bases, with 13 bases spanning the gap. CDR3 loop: CASSLSGGQYTEAFF. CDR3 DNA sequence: TGCGCCAGCAGCTTGTCCGGTGGACAGTACACTGAAGCTTTCTTT.

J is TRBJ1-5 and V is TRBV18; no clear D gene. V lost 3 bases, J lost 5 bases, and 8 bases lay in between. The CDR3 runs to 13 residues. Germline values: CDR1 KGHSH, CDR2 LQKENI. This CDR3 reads CASSPLIDQPQHF. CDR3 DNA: TGTGCCAGCTCACCGCTAATAGATCAGCCCCAGCATTTT.

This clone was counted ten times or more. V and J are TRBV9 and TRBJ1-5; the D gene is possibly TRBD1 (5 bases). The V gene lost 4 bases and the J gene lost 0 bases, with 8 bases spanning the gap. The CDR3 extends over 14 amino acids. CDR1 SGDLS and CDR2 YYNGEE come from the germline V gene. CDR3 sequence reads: CASSRDSSNQPQHF. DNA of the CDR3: TGTGCCAGCAGCCGGGACTCTAGCAATCAGCCCCAGCATTTT.

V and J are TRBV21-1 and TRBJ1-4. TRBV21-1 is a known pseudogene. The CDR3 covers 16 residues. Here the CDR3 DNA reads TGTGCCAGCAGGCGAGACTCCAGGTGGCTCGGTGAAAAACTGTTTTTT. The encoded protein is CASRRDSRWLGEKLFF.

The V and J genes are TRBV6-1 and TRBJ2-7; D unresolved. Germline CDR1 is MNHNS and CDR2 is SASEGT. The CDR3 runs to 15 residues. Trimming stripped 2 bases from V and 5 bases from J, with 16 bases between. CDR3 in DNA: TGTGCCAGCAGTGAAAGGCCCTGGATTGGAGACGAGCAGTACTTC. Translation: CASSERPWIGDEQYF.